This T cell receptor beta chain is drawn from a study of patients and donors after allogeneic stem cell transplantation. One entry per CDR3 protein, called by TCRdb with MiXCR from the RT-PCR reads. Of about 200,000 distinct CDR3 sequences listed, 41% are singletons. Sequencing was done on a sample of blood, either unsorted or a sorted T cell fraction (not recorded which). The origin of this receptor is a human donor who was either an allogeneic HSCT recipient or a stem cell or donor lymphocyte infusion donor (not recorded which). It is not recorded whose cells these are; they may come from a transplant donor.

The CDR3 here is CASSRQESSYEQYF. CDR3 coding DNA: TGTGCCAGCAGCCGACAGGAGAGCTCCTACGAGCAGTACTTC. The gene calls are TRBV7-9 and TRBJ2-7; perhaps TRBD1 as D (6 bases). V was pared by 5 bases and J by 0 bases, with 11 bases between. The CDR3 is made up of 14 amino acids. Looked up from germline, CDR1 is SEHNR and CDR2 is FQNEAQ (reference sequence).